This entry describes one TCR beta chain. Germline lookup yields CDR1 MNHEY and CDR2 SMNVEV (reference sequence). CDR3 length: 14 residues. Trimming took 3 bases from V and 1 from J, leaving 6 bases between them. Per the original methods: The authors estimated nucleated cell counts from reference gene primer amplification. The assay was immunoSEQ multiplex PCR, and TCRdb's table has in-frame clones only and misses some. V and J calls and clone size are those listed in that table; D and trimming were worked out from the DNA. The sample shows tens of thousands of clones, 90% of them seen only once. This record belongs to a study of blood T cell repertoires in COVID-19. Across the study: The United States, Italy and Spain supplied acute and convalescent COVID-19 samples. Sources were T cells, B-cell-depleted T cells, or PBMCs; the material itself was cDNA or gDNA.

This TCR derives from a man over 45 with active COVID-19. The sample consisted of peripheral blood. The gene calls are TRBV27 and TRBJ2-2; D gene uncertain. The CDR3 reads CASSFQQNTGELFF. CDR3 DNA sequence: TGTGCCAGCAGTTTTCAACAGAACACCGGGGAGCTGTTTTTT.